This entry is about one T cell receptor beta chain. No antigen is known for it. This PCR relied on a set of 60 Vbeta primers and 13 Jbeta primers. Libraries were prepared by immunoSEQ multiplex PCR; TCRdb keeps only in-frame clonotypes and omits some of them. The table shows about 59,000 clones, with over 60% occurring only once. This sample was taken from a study of cytomegalovirus exposure and HLA in healthy donors. This CDR3 region has 16 residues. V was clipped by 0 bases and J by 2 bases, with 15 bases between them. Germline assignment: CDR1 SGHTS and CDR2 YDEGEE. Study-wide results and caveats: In a later analysis, a genetic analysis reported fewer productive-TCR N-insertions in an Asian-associated ancestry cluster than the cohort average. CMV antigen specificity of three CMV-associated chains was confirmed in vitro.

This sequence was found in a man aged 25 to 40 in good health and CMV-seropositive. Sequencing was performed on PBMCs. The chain links TRBV5-8 to TRBJ2-7; possibly TRBD1 for D (6 bases). CDR3 sequence reads: CASSLAGTPDTYEQYF. The CDR3, as DNA: TGTGCCAGCAGCTTGGCCGGGACACCGGATACCTACGAGCAGTACTTC.